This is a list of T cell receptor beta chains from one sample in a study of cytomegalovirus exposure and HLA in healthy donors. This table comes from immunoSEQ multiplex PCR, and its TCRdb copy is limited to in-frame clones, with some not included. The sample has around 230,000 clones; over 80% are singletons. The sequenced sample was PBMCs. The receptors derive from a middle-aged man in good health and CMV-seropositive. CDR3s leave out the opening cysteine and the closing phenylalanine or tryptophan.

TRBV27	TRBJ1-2	ASSTFRAGGYT
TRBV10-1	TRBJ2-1	ASSTGAGLPNEQF
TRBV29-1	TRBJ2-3	SASGTSTDTQY
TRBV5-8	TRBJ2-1	ASSSRGHNEQF
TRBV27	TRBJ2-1	ATPEDRYDNEQF
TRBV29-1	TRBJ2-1	SVVPAGGPSYNEQF
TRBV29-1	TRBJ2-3	SVGLAGGADTQY
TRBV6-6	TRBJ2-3	ASSSRDGDTQY
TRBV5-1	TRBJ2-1	ASSLSDYNEQF
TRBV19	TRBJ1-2	ASSIGQGYGYT
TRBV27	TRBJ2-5	ASSLWGGPSY
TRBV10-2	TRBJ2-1	ASRQGTSGRDEQF
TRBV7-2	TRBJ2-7	ASSRTSGRGLTYEQY
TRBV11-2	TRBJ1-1	ASSPWGGGLGNTEAF
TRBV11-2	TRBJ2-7	ASSRDTVNEQY
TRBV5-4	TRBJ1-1	ASSQTVGDTEAF
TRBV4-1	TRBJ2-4	ASSQLAGTDKNIQY
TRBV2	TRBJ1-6	ASSTGYSPLH
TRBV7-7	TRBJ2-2	ASSLIAGGELF
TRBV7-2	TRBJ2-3	ASSLQRALDTQY
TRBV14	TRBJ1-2	ASSQRTGLEGYT
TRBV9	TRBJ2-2	ASSPWGGHTGELF
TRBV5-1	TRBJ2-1	ASRTGTSRDEQF
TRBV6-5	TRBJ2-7	ASISGGKGYEQY
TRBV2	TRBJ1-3	ASTLSGNTIY
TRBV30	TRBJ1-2	AWSGQLGTVGGYT
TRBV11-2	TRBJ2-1	ASSLELSLTYNEQF
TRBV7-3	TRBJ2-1	ASSFDRSSYNEQF
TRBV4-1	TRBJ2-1	ASSQERRVYNEQF
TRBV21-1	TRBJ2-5	ASSNERPQETQY
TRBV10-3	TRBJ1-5	AISESGGSNQPQH
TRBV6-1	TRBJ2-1	VVRWDSKVNEQF
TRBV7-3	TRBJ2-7	ASSPTGGSYEQY
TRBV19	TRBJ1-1	ASTIWGDTEAF
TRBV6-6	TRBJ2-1	ASSRSNEQF
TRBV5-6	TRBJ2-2	ASSQGVVNTGELF
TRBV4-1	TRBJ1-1	ASSQSGTGKTEAF
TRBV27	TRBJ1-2	ASSLGGDGYT
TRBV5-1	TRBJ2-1	ASSSGGTATGYNEQF
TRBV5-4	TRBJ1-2	ASSPRQGAFYGYT
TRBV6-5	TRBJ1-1	ASSYSQGGNTEAF
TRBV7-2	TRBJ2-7	ASTPSQAGPRQQY
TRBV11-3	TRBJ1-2	ASSRRAGGGSGYT
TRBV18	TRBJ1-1	ASSPGHLNTEAF
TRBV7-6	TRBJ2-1	ASSSLTGSYNEQF
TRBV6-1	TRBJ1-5	ASSLTRANQPQH
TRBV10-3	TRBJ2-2	AITGLPNTGELF
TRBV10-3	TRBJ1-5	AISEFPSGLGAQPQH
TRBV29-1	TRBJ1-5	SVELSSDQPQH
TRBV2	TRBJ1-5	ASSLSPTGNQPQH
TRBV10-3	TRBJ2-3	AISESGGRARDTQY
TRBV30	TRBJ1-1	AWTHPLRGADTEAF
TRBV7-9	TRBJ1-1	ASSAGTGNTEAF
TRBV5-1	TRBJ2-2	ASSLRGQGASGELF
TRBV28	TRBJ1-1	ASSLGGKGEAF
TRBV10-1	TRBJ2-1	ASSDRDRGYNEQF